Listed below are T cell receptor beta chains from one sample, sequenced in a study of blood T cell repertoires in COVID-19. Assay: immunoSEQ multiplex PCR; the TCRdb copy retains only in-frame clones and omits some. The table lists 100,000 to 150,000 clones, 85% to 90% of them singletons. Sequencing used peripheral blood. The receptors shown here come from a woman at least 80 years old with COVID-19, enrolled during active disease. Both conserved end residues are trimmed from each CDR3. Expanded clones get a size class; other rows say once, few or many, or leave the size out.

abundance	v_gene	j_gene	CDR3aa
-	TRBV4-2	TRBJ2-1	ASSQDRTSGWDEQF
-	TRBV6-6	TRBJ2-1	ASSYLAGEGEQF
-	TRBV7-2	TRBJ1-6	ASSFQGRASPLH
-	TRBV6-2/TRBV6-3	TRBJ2-4	ASSYDRLAKNIQY
-	TRBV6-1	TRBJ2-1	ASSETSGRYEQF
once	TRBV6-6	TRBJ1-2	ASSYGPLSYGYT
-	TRBV28	TRBJ2-7	ASSFPGTGGDEQY
-	TRBV6-5	TRBJ2-7	ASRAGTSGRSEQY
-	TRBV6-5	TRBJ2-5	ASRRDRVLATQY
-	TRBV19	TRBJ1-1	ASSLGRSTEAF
-	TRBV28	TRBJ2-3	ASSLSASGDTQY
-	TRBV7-2	TRBJ2-1	ASSKDRGRGNEQF
-	TRBV7-2	TRBJ2-1	ASSLGGRATDEQF
-	TRBV7-2	TRBJ2-7	ASSSRASGISYEQY
-	TRBV7-2	TRBJ2-7	ASSLGASYEQY
-	TRBV15	TRBJ2-1	ATSRPGTSGRNEQF
-	TRBV6-2/TRBV6-3	TRBJ2-1	ASSYGASGNEQF
-	TRBV7-2	TRBJ2-3	ASSLVASYTDTQY
-	TRBV5-1	TRBJ1-2	ASSQQGNYGYT
-	TRBV18	TRBJ1-5	ASSLSGTGVDQPQH
-	TRBV6-5	TRBJ2-5	ASSKGQSQETQY
-	TRBV7-3	TRBJ2-2	ASSALPGTANTGELF
-	TRBV6-5	TRBJ2-1	ASSYDGSSNEQF
-	TRBV6-6	TRBJ2-7	ASSYPRNRESYEQY
-	TRBV5-6	TRBJ1-2	ASSSDRGTGGYT
-	TRBV5-1	TRBJ1-6	ASWTGENNSPLH
-	TRBV19	TRBJ1-4	ASSSTGTGLEKLF
-	TRBV5-1	TRBJ2-1	ASSQSVNEQF
-	TRBV6-5	TRBJ2-3	ASRPPGTGPRTQY
-	TRBV28	TRBJ1-1	ASRTGGGEAF
few	TRBV7-2	TRBJ1-5	ASSLAPVYSNQPQH
-	TRBV3-1/TRBV3-2	TRBJ2-3	ASSQVVTVGTDTQY
few	TRBV5-5	TRBJ2-3	ASSFVGGDTDTQY
-	TRBV6-5	TRBJ1-2	ASSQQGYGYT
-	TRBV21-1	TRBJ1-1	ASSKRGRGRCTEAF
-	TRBV6-1	TRBJ2-5	ASSEVSQTQY
-	TRBV3-1/TRBV3-2	TRBJ2-7	ASSQSFQGGYEQY
-	TRBV13	TRBJ2-5	ASSLGDSKETQY
-	TRBV29-1	TRBJ2-1	SPLTEAFEQF
-	TRBV6-5	TRBJ2-7	ASTLDRVVEEQY
-	TRBV4-3	TRBJ2-1	ASSRTTSGSSDEQF
-	TRBV15	TRBJ1-1	ATSRGAGDEAF
-	TRBV6-1	TRBJ2-7	ASSDTQLREQY
-	TRBV28	TRBJ2-3	ASSSRTGGTDTQY
-	TRBV5-1	TRBJ2-7	ASSIGLVGYEQY
-	TRBV20-1	TRBJ2-5	SASRGSETQY
-	TRBV18	TRBJ1-3	ASSPDRAGNTIY
-	TRBV28	TRBJ2-7	ASSSGGRDEQY
-	TRBV12-3/TRBV12-4	TRBJ1-5	ASSAGLGQPQH
-	TRBV24-1	TRBJ1-1	ATARGGMNTEAF
-	TRBV28	TRBJ2-7	ATDGDFYEQY
-	TRBV5-4	TRBJ2-7	ASTLGTGGLGEQY
-	TRBV28	TRBJ1-2	ASKYTGGNYGYT